This TCR beta chain stems from a study of T-cell reconstitution after alpha-beta-depleted transplantation in children. This CDR3 region has 14 residues. Trimming shortened V by 1 base and J by 7 bases, and 10 bases separated the two germline ends. TCRbeta library construction was performed incorporating unique molecular identifiers. TCRdb reprocessed the PCR reads with MiXCR, giving one entry per CDR3 protein. The sample includes about 980,000 distinct CDR3 sequences, roughly 29% of them seen just once. This receptor was identified in a boy under two years old who had a stem cell transplant for SCID, so the T cells may come from the graft donor. This sequence joins TRBV12-3 or TRBV12-4 and TRBJ1-4; D is unresolved. The sequenced sample was PBMCs, mostly from graft donor cells, obtained 360 days after TCRalphabeta/CD19-depleted stem cell transplant. CDR3 protein: CASSLVGDAEKLFF. CDR3 nucleotides: TGTGCCAGCAGTTTAGTAGGTGACGCTGAAAAACTGTTTTTT.